The text below deals with one T cell receptor (beta chain). This specimen belongs to a study of blood T cell repertoires in COVID-19. The overall study: Samples of COVID-19 (acute and convalescent) were obtained from the United States, Italy and Spain. In each case, the material was cDNA or gDNA derived from T cells, B-cell-depleted T cells, or PBMCs.

The study assigned cohorts using participant-reported clinical history. This CDR3 is 16 amino acids long. The germline CDR1 and CDR2 sequences are SGDLS and YYNGEE. The trim removed 0 bases at V and 8 bases at J, leaving 8 bases unmatched. In the authors' methods: Quantification of nucleated cells was approximated via reference gene primer amplification. Sequenced by immunoSEQ multiplex PCR; TCRdb stores in-frame clones only, minus some. That table gives V, J and clone size, and the DNA gave D and trimming. The sample has about 480,000 clones; around 89% are singletons. This receptor was identified in a middle-aged woman who had recovered from COVID-19. The V call is TRBV9, the J call TRBJ1-4; 9 bases agree with TRBD1. Sequenced sample: PBMCs or T cells enriched from blood (not recorded which). The CDR3: CASSVGTQGAGEKLFF. CDR3 in DNA: TGTGCCAGCAGCGTAGGGACACAGGGGGCTGGGGAAAAACTGTTTTTT. Together with reference TRBV9 and TRBJ1-4, the CDR3 gives the full variable domain: DSGVTQTPKHLITATGQRVTLRCSPRSGDLSVYWYQQSLDQGLQFLIQYYNGEERAKGNILERFSAQQFPDLHSELNLSSLELGDSALYFCASSVGTQGAGEKLFFGSGTQLSVL.